This TCR beta chain was identified during a study of T cell responses to AZD1222 COVID-19 vaccine. Second-dose intervals of approximately 4 or approximately 12 weeks were pooled. This clone was found once. Its antigen is undetermined. Study results and limitations: The study found Spike-specific TCR breadth and depth rose after two AZD1222 doses. Repertoires in all cases were sampled only once the peak T cell response had passed. It should be noted that donors were predominantly white British and more often female, and clonal diversity was possibly underestimated.

Here immunoSEQ multiplex PCR was the method, and the copy in TCRdb shows in-frame clones only, minus some. The sample gives 120,000 or so clones, over 90% of which show up once; about 3% is in the top ten. V lost 1 base, J lost 9 bases, and 4 bases lay in between. This CDR3 spans 11 amino acids. The germline V gene encodes CDR1 SGHAT and CDR2 FQNNGV. The chain employs TRBV11-2 and TRBJ1-3, with no clear D. The sample in question was peripheral blood, obtained 28 days after the second AZD1222 dose. This clonotype was obtained from an adult who received the AZD1222 COVID-19 vaccine. The CDR3 loop is CASSLGSTIYF. DNA for the CDR3: TGTGCCAGCAGCTTAGGTAGCACCATATATTTT.